The entry below gives a single TCR beta chain sequence along with its context. TCRdb's copy holds only in-frame clones and misses some; the assay was immunoSEQ multiplex PCR. Of about 130,000 clones in the sample, roughly 80% are singletons; the top ten hold approximately 4%. CDR3 length: 15 residues. Germline values: CDR1 LNHDA, CDR2 SQIVND (reference sequence). V was shortened by 2 bases and J by 6 bases, with 14 bases between the two germline ends. The data derive from a study of T cell responses to AZD1222 COVID-19 vaccine. The genes are TRBV19 and TRBJ2-1; D is possibly TRBD1 (5 bases). This TCR came from an adult in good health. The specimen was peripheral blood, collected on day 0 of AZD1222 vaccination. This CDR3 reads CASSIIGDSINEQFF. The DNA for the CDR3 is TGTGCCAGTAGTATAATAGGAGACAGTATCAATGAGCAGTTCTTC.